This T cell receptor beta chain emerged from a study of cytomegalovirus exposure and HLA in healthy donors. Study results and limitations: The investigators catalogued some 150 TCR beta chains as cytomegalovirus-associated. Reportedly, cytomegalovirus status was diagnosed with high sensitivity and specificity.

Generated by immunoSEQ multiplex PCR, the TCRdb table keeps only in-frame clones and is missing some. The table lists some 200,000 clones, 90% to 95% of them singletons. Points on this clone: Its antigen is still unknown.

V was shortened by 3 bases and J by 3 bases, with 15 bases between the two germline ends. Germline CDR1 and CDR2: MNHEY and SMNVEV (reference sequence). CDR3 size: 15 residues. Sequenced material: PBMCs. The chain is built from TRBV27 and TRBJ2-7; D is possibly TRBD1 (5 bases). The sequence came from a woman between 18 and 29 years old in good health and CMV-seronegative. In DNA, the CDR3 is TGTGCCAGCAGTTTTAGCCAGGGTTTGGGCTACGAGCAGTACTTC. This translates into CASSFSQGLGYEQYF.